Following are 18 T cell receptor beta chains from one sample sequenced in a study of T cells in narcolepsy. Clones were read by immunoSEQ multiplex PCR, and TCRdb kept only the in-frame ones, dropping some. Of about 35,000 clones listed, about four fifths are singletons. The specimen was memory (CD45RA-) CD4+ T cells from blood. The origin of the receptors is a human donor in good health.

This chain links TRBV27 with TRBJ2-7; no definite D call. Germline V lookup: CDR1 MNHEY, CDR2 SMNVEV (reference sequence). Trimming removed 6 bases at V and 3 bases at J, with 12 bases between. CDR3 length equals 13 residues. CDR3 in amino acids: CASSHDWNYEQYF. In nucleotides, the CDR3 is TGTGCCAGCAGCCACGACTGGAACTACGAGCAGTACTTC.

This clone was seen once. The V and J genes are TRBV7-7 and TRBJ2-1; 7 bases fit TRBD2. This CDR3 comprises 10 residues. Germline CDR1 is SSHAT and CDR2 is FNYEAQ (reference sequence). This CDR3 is CTGGNDEQFF. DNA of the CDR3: TGTACCGGGGGGAACGATGAGCAGTTCTTC.

CDR3 bases: TGCAGTGCTAGGGACAAACAAAAACTGTTTTTT. Translation gives CSARDKQKLFF. The chain has TRBV20-1 and TRBJ1-4, with D possibly matching TRBD1 (5 bases). V was cut by 3 bases and J by 9 bases, with 8 bases left in between. CDR1 is DFQATT, CDR2 SNEGSKA, per germline (reference sequence). The CDR3 contains 11 residues.

The DNA of the CDR3 is TGTGCCAGCATAGAAACGGGGGCGTCACATGAAAAACTGTTTTTT. Amino acid sequence: CASIETGASHEKLFF. The chain joins TRBV2 to TRBJ1-4; TRBD1 is a possible D gene (6 bases). Germline V CDR1 and CDR2: SNHLY, FYNNEI. The CDR3 runs 15 residues. The ends were cut back, 7 bases at V and 6 bases at J, with 18 bases in the middle.

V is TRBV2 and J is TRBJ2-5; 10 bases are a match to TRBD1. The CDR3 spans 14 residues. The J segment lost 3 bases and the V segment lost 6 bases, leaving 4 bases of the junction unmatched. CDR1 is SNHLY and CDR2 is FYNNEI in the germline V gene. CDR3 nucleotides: TGTGCCAGCAGCATGGGACAGGGGAAAGAGACCCAGTACTTC. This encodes CASSMGQGKETQYF.

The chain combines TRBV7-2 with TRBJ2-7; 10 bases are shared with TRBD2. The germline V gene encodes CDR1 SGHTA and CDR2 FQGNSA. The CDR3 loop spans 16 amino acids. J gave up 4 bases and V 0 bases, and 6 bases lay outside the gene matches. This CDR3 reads CASSLAASGGPYEQYF. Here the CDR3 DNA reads TGTGCCAGCAGCTTAGCGGCTAGCGGGGGACCTTACGAGCAGTACTTC.

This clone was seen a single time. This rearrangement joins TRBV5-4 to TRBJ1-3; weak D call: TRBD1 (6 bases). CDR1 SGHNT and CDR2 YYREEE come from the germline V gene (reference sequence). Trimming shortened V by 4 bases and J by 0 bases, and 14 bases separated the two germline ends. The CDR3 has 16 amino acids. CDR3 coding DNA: TGTGCCAGCAGCCTCGGGGGGGCAATCTCTGGAAACACCATATATTTT. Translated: CASSLGGAISGNTIYF.

CDR3 protein: CASSIDAGGSYNEQFF. CDR3 DNA: TGTGCCAGTAGTATAGATGCGGGAGGATCCTACAATGAGCAGTTCTTC. The chain has TRBV19 and TRBJ2-1; 8 positions agree with TRBD2. Trimming at V came to 0 bases and at J to 1 base, leaving 2 bases not matched to a gene. The CDR3 runs 16 residues. Germline values: CDR1 LNHDA, CDR2 SQIVND (reference sequence).

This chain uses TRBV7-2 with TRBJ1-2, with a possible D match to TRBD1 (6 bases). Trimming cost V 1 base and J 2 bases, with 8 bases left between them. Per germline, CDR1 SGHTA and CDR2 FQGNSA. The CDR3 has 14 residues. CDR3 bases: TGTGCCAGCAGCTTAGAGGGGGTGAACTATGGCTACACCTTC. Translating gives CASSLEGVNYGYTF.

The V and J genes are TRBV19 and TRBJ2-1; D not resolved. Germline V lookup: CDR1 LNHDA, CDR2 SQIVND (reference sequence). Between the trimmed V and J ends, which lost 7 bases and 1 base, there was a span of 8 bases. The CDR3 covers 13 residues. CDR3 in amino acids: CASTSRSYNEQFF. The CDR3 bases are TGTGCCAGTACCTCGCGGTCCTACAATGAGCAGTTCTTC.

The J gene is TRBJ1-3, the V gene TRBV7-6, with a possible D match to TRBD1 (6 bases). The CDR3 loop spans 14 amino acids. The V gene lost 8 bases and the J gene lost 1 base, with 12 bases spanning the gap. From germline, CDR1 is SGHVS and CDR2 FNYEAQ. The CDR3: CASSGTRSGNTIYF. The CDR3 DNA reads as TGTGCCAGCTCCGGGACACGGTCTGGAAACACCATATATTTT.

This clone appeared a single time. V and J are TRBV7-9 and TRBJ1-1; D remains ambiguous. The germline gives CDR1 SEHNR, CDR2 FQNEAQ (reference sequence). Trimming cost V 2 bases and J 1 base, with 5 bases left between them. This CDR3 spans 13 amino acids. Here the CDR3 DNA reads TGTGCCAGCAGCTTAAAGTGGAACACTGAAGCTTTCTTT. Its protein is CASSLKWNTEAFF.

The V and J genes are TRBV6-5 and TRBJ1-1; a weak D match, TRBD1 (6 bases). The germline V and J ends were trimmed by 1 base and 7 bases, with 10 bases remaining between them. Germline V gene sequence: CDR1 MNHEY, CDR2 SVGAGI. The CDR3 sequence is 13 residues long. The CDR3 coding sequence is TGTGCCAGCAGTTACTACCAGGGGAGTGAAGCTTTCTTT. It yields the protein CASSYYQGSEAFF.

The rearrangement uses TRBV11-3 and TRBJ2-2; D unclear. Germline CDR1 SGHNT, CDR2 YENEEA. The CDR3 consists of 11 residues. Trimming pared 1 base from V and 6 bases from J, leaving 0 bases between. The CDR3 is CASSLAGELFF. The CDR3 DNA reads TGTGCCAGCAGCTTAGCCGGGGAGCTGTTTTTT.

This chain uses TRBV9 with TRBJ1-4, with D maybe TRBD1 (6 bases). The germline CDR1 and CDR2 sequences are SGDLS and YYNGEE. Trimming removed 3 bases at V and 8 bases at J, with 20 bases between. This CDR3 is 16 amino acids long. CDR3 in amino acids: CASSGGPGGGGEKLFF. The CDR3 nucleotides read TGTGCCAGCAGCGGGGGACCTGGAGGGGGTGGGGAAAAACTGTTTTTT.

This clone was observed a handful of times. The CDR3 DNA follows: TGTGCCTACCGCCGGGACGGCACTAACACTGAAGCTTTCTTT. This codes for CAYRRDGTNTEAFF. The chain links TRBV6-1 to TRBJ1-1, with a possible D match to TRBD1 (5 bases). The CDR3 is made up of 14 amino acids. Germline loops: CDR1 MNHNS, CDR2 SASEGT. V lost 11 bases and J lost 2, with 18 bases in between.

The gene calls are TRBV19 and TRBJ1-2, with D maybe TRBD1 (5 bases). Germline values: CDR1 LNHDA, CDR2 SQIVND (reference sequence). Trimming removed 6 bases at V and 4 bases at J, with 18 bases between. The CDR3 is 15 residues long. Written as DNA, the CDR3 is TGTGCCAGTAGCTTAAATAAGGGAGGGGTCTATGGCTACACCTTC. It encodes CASSLNKGGVYGYTF.

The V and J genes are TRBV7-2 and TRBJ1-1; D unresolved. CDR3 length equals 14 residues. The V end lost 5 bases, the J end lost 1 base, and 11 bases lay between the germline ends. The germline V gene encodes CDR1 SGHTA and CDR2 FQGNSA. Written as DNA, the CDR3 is TGTGCCAGCAGCCCCGCAGCCTGGAACACTGAAGCTTTCTTT. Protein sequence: CASSPAAWNTEAFF.